Each of the 5 T cell receptor beta chains below was sequenced from the same sample in a study of cytomegalovirus exposure and HLA in healthy donors. Some clones are missing from TCRdb's copy, which holds only in-frame ones; the method was immunoSEQ multiplex PCR. Among tens of thousands of clones listed, under 95% were seen once. The specimen was PBMCs. Receptor source: a woman aged 18-29 years in good health and CMV-seronegative.

V is TRBV5-5 and J is TRBJ1-5, with TRBD1 identical over 9 bases. The ends lost 0 bases at V and 5 bases at J; junction bases unmatched: 0. The CDR3 is 14 residues long. From germline, CDR1 is SGHKS and CDR2 YYEKEE (reference sequence). The CDR3 region is CASSLGDRDQPQHF. CDR3 in DNA: TGTGCCAGCAGCTTGGGGGACAGGGATCAGCCCCAGCATTTT.

The V and J genes are TRBV6-6 and TRBJ2-3; D might be TRBD2 (5 bases). Trimming stripped 4 bases from V and 3 bases from J, with 17 bases between. Per the germline V gene, CDR1 is MNHNY and CDR2 is SVGAGI (reference sequence). This CDR3 comprises 16 residues. In DNA form, the CDR3 reads TGTGCCAGCAGTTGCCCTACTCCCCGCGGGACAGATACGCAGTATTTT. Translation gives CASSCPTPRGTDTQYF.

The chain uses TRBV28 and TRBJ1-2, with D perhaps matching TRBD1 (6 bases). The CDR3 length is 13 residues. V lost 2 bases, J lost 7 bases, and 11 bases lay in between. The germline V gene encodes CDR1 MDHEN and CDR2 SYDVKM. The CDR3 spells CASSLGGLSGYTF. In DNA, the CDR3 is TGTGCCAGCAGTTTAGGGGGCCTTAGTGGCTACACCTTC.

The V and J genes are TRBV6-5 and TRBJ1-2, with D maybe TRBD1 (5 bases). CDR1 is MNHEY, CDR2 SVGAGI, per germline. V was pared by 6 bases and J by 2 bases, with 10 bases between. CDR3 length: 13 residues. In DNA, the CDR3 is TGTGCCAGCAGCATGACAGCGAACTATGGCTACACCTTC. Translated: CASSMTANYGYTF.

This chain connects TRBV19 to TRBJ2-5; 10 bases line up with TRBD1. Germline-derived CDR1 and CDR2 are LNHDA and SQIVND (reference sequence). V trimming: 2 bases; J trimming: 2 bases; junction bases outside the gene matches: 2. The CDR3 totals 15 residues. CDR3 sequence reads: CASSIRDRGQETQYF. Written as DNA, the CDR3 is TGTGCCAGTAGTATAAGGGACAGGGGACAAGAGACCCAGTACTTC.